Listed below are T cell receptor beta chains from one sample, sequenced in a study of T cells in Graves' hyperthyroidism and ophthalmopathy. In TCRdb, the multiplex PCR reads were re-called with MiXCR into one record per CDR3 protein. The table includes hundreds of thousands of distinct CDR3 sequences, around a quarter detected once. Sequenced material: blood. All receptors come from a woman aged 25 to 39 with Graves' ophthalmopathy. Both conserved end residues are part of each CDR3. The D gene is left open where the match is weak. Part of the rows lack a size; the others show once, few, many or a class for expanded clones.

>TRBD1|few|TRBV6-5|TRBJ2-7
TGTGCCAGCAGTTTCCCCCGACAGGGGTCCTACGAGCAGTACTTC
CASSFPRQGSYEQYF
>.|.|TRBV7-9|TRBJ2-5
TGTGCCAGCAGCTTCCCGGCAGGGCTAAAGAAGACCCAGTACTTC
CASSFPAGLKKTQYF
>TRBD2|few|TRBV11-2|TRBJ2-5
TGTGCCAGCAGTGAGCTAGCGGGAGGGGAGACCCAGTACTTC
CASSELAGGETQYF
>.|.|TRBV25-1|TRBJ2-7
TGTGCCAGCAGTGATGGAACAGTGCTTTCCTACGAGCAGTACTTC
CASSDGTVLSYEQYF
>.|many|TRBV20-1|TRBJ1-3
TGCAGTGCTCTCAGGGGAGACACCATATATTTT
CSALRGDTIYF
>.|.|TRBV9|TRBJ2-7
TGTGCCAGCAGCGTAGGGGGGACGGACCTACTCGAGCAGTACTTC
CASSVGGTDLLEQYF
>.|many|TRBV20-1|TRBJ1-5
TGCAGTGCTAGACGGACAGAGAATCAGCCCCAGCATTTT
CSARRTENQPQHF
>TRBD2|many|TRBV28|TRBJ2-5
TGTGCCAGCAGTTTAAGTGGGTTGAGCGGGGGAGAAGAGACCCAGTACTTC
CASSLSGLSGGEETQYF
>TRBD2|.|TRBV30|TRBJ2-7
TGTGCCTGGATCCTAGCGGGAGGCTACGAGCAGTACTTC
CAWILAGGYEQYF
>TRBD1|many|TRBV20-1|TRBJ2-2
TGCAGTGCTAGGGGACAGGGGCCCCCCGGGGAGCTGTTTTTT
CSARGQGPPGELFF